Below, 5 T cell receptor beta chains from the same sample are listed, as sequenced in a study of T-cell memory formation after mild COVID-19. Each CDR3 protein gets one entry after TCRdb re-called the 5' RACE reads with MiXCR. The sample yields around 340,000 distinct CDR3 sequences, roughly an eighth seen once. The specimen sequenced was PBMCs or a T cell subset sorted from them (not recorded which). The receptors here all came from a man between 18 and 29 years old who had mild COVID-19 (a few samples of this study predate the infection). Cell type and time point are not known.

This clonotype occurred a few times. The chain joins TRBV4-2 to TRBJ2-5, with 9 positions matching TRBD2. The germline V gene encodes CDR1 LGHNA and CDR2 YNFKEQ. V lost 1 base and J lost 2; bases outside the gene matches: 5. This CDR3 has 16 residues. For the CDR3, the DNA is TGTGCCAGCAGCCAAGTGGCGGGGGGGTTGCAAGAGACCCAGTACTTC. This translates into CASSQVAGGLQETQYF.

This clonotype came up a few times. The CDR3 coding sequence is TGTGCCAGCAGTGATTCCGGAGGGGGAGACACTGAAGCTTTCTTT. Translating it yields CASSDSGGGDTEAFF. V is TRBV25-1 and J is TRBJ1-1; D may be TRBD1 (6 bases). The CDR3 is 15 residues long. With 3 bases removed from V and 3 bases from J, the gap between germline ends came to 14 bases. Germline-derived CDR1 and CDR2 are MGHDK and SYGVNS.

This clonotype was observed a handful of times. The V gene is TRBV4-1, the J gene TRBJ2-1; 10 nucleotides match TRBD2. The CDR3 sequence is 15 residues long. In germline, CDR1 is MGHRA, CDR2 YSYEKL. The ends lost 4 bases at V and 3 bases at J; junction bases unmatched: 3. CDR3 nucleotides: TGCGCCAGCAGCCGGAGCGGGGGGGACTACAATGAGCAGTTCTTC. Translation gives CASSRSGGDYNEQFF.

The genes are TRBV7-2 and TRBJ2-3, with 8 positions matching TRBD1. Germline assignment: CDR1 SGHTA and CDR2 FQGNSA. This CDR3 contains 15 residues. J was trimmed by 2 bases and V by 4 bases; bases with no gene match: 5. The CDR3 region has the DNA TGTGCCAGCAGCTACCGACAGGGGATCACAGATACGCAGTATTTT. It codes for CASSYRQGITDTQYF.

This clonotype was seen a handful of times. The chain employs TRBV12-3 or TRBV12-4 and TRBJ1-2, with D unclear. Trimming pared 6 bases from V and 8 bases from J, leaving 13 bases between. The CDR3 covers 12 residues. As DNA, the CDR3 is TGTGCCAGCAGCATGGCTTCTCGGGGCTACACCTTC. Translating it yields CASSMASRGYTF.